These 15 T cell receptor beta chains originate from one sample sequenced in a study of T cell repertoires in cytomegalovirus infection. Their specific antigens are unknown. TCRdb independently ran MiXCR on the reads; one entry per CDR3 protein. This table has about 400,000 distinct CDR3 sequences, about 32% appearing once. Material: cultured PBMCs, obtained from culture after CMV antigen stimulation. These receptors came from a human donor in good health (CMV status not recorded). Some clones in this sample may be carry-over from other donors' samples.

The J gene is TRBJ2-7, the V gene TRBV9, with 9 bases aligning to TRBD2. Germline CDR1 reads SGDLS; CDR2 reads YYNGEE. This CDR3 is 16 amino acids long. V shed 4 bases and J 6 bases; nucleotides not matched to a gene: 14. Written as DNA, the CDR3 is TGTGCCAGCAGCCGGTCCCCTAGCGGGAAATTGGCCGAGCAGTACTTC. Translated: CASSRSPSGKLAEQYF.

The rearrangement links TRBV6-5 to TRBJ2-2; D gene unclear. CDR1 MNHEY and CDR2 SVGAGI come from the germline V gene. The CDR3 consists of 15 residues. V shed 2 bases and J shed 7 bases, with 14 bases lying between them. CDR3 coding DNA: TGTGCCAGCAGTTACGGCCAGGTCGATCACGGGGAGCTGTTTTTT. The encoded protein is CASSYGQVDHGELFF.

This chain connects TRBV28 to TRBJ1-4; D remains ambiguous. Germline V gene sequence: CDR1 MDHEN, CDR2 SYDVKM. Trimming left V 4 bases short and J 7 bases short, with 13 bases between. The CDR3 is 14 amino acids. Here the CDR3 reads CASSSDGWGEKLFF. The CDR3 DNA reads TGTGCCAGCAGTTCCGACGGTTGGGGTGAAAAACTGTTTTTT.

This chain uses TRBV7-6 with TRBJ2-3; D gene unclear. Germline assignment: CDR1 SGHVS and CDR2 FNYEAQ. The V end was cut by 1 base, the J end by 2 bases, with 10 bases between. The CDR3 runs 15 residues. Here the CDR3 DNA reads TGTGCCAGCAGCTTAGTCCGACAACCCACAGATACGCAGTATTTT. It is translated as CASSLVRQPTDTQYF.

This chain links TRBV7-2 with TRBJ1-6; D is unclear. CDR3 length: 13 amino acids. Germline CDR1 SGHTA, CDR2 FQGNSA. Trimming took 4 bases from V and 7 from J, leaving 8 bases between them. DNA for the CDR3: TGTGCCAGCAGCTCAAGGCGAAATTCACCCCTCCACTTT. Its protein product is CASSSRRNSPLHF.

This clonotype has just a few counts. This chain joins TRBV6-2 or TRBV6-3 and TRBJ2-2, with D uncertain. CDR3 length: 13 residues. Trimming left V 0 bases short and J 8 bases short, with 7 bases between. Per germline, CDR1 MNHEY and CDR2 SVGEGT. The CDR3 region has the DNA TGTGCCAGCAGTTACTCATCCACAGGGGAGCTGTTTTTT. Its translation: CASSYSSTGELFF.

V gene TRBV19 combines with J gene TRBJ1-5; D is uncertain. Germline loops: CDR1 LNHDA, CDR2 SQIVND (reference sequence). Trimming cost V 2 bases and J 1 base, with 12 bases left between them. The CDR3 is 16 residues long. The CDR3 protein is CASSILEGMSNQPQHF. DNA for the CDR3: TGTGCCAGTAGTATATTGGAAGGGATGAGCAATCAGCCCCAGCATTTT. The full variable domain, its missing parts supplied by reference TRBV19 and TRBJ1-5, is DGGITQSPKYLFRKEGQNVTLSCEQNLNHDAMYWYRQDPGQGLRLIYYSQIVNDFQKGDIAEGYSVSREKKESFPLTVTSAQKNPTAFYLCASSILEGMSNQPQHFGDGTRLSIL.

The V call is TRBV5-5, the J call TRBJ2-3, with no clear D. The V end was cut by 4 bases, the J end by 2 bases, with 8 bases between. Germline V gene sequence: CDR1 SGHKS, CDR2 YYEKEE (reference sequence). The CDR3 totals 13 residues. CDR3 loop: CASSPTATDTQYF. The CDR3 nucleotides are TGTGCCAGCAGCCCAACCGCCACAGATACGCAGTATTTT.

The chain combines TRBV5-4 with TRBJ2-7; the match to TRBD1 covers 8 bases. The V gene end was trimmed by 4 bases and the J gene end by 5 bases; junction bases not matched to a gene: 8. This CDR3 region has 14 residues. CDR1 and CDR2 (germline): SGHNT, YYREEE (reference sequence). This CDR3 is CASSPGQGRDEQYF. For the CDR3, the DNA is TGTGCCAGCAGCCCCGGACAGGGAAGGGACGAGCAGTACTTC.

There are a few counts of this clonotype. V and J are TRBV7-3 and TRBJ2-3, with D tentatively TRBD1 or TRBD2 (5 bases each). There are 14 residues in the CDR3. Deletions cut 6 bases from V and 5 bases from J, with 15 bases between. Looked up from germline, CDR1 is SGHTA and CDR2 is FQGTGA. CDR3 coding DNA: TGTGCCAGCAGTCCAACCCGGGACGGAGATACGCAGTATTTT. Protein sequence: CASSPTRDGDTQYF.

This clonotype was observed a few times. The chain is built from TRBV7-2 and TRBJ2-3; D is uncertain. This CDR3 spans 14 amino acids. The ends were cut back, 0 bases at V and 5 bases at J, with 9 bases in the middle. Germline CDR1 is SGHTA and CDR2 is FQGNSA. CDR3 coding DNA: TGTGCCAGCAGCTTAGCTACTTCGGTAGATACGCAGTATTTT. It codes for CASSLATSVDTQYF.

This clonotype occurred a few times. This chain links TRBV23-1 with TRBJ2-7, with 12 nucleotides matching TRBD2. TRBV23-1 is an ORF, with its function uncertain. The CDR3 is made up of 16 amino acids. The ends lost 1 base at V and 4 bases at J; junction bases unmatched: 5. CDR3 bases: TGCGCCAGCAGTCAATGGGCTAGCGGGAGGGAGTACGAGCAGTACGTC. Encoded protein: CASSQWASGREYEQYV.

This clonotype was picked up many times. The chain is built from TRBV7-2 and TRBJ2-2; 9 positions agree with TRBD2. The ends lost 4 bases at V and 5 bases at J; junction bases unmatched: 8. Germline V lookup: CDR1 SGHTA, CDR2 FQGNSA. This CDR3 contains 16 residues. In nucleotides, the CDR3 is TGTGCCAGCAGCTATAGCGGGAGAATTGGGACCGGGGAGCTGTTTTTT. It codes for CASSYSGRIGTGELFF.

The chain couples TRBV5-1 to TRBJ1-5; D not resolved. The CDR3 sequence is 14 residues long. Trimming stripped 5 bases from V and 2 bases from J, with 11 bases between. Per the germline V gene, CDR1 is SGHRS and CDR2 is YFSETQ. The CDR3 sequence is CASRAEGRNQPQHF. For the CDR3, the DNA is TGCGCCAGCAGAGCAGAAGGTCGCAATCAGCCCCAGCATTTT.

This clonotype was detected a few times. J is TRBJ2-7 and V is TRBV7-3, with a weak D call TRBD2 (5 bases). The V and J ends lost 2 bases and 0 bases respectively, with 8 bases between them. This CDR3 is 14 amino acids long. Germline CDR1 and CDR2: SGHTA and FQGTGA. The CDR3 DNA sequence: TGTGCCAGCAGCTTAGGACTGGTCTCCTACGAGCAGTACTTC. Protein sequence: CASSLGLVSYEQYF.